The entry below describes one T cell receptor beta chain. It lacks a known antigen. No base quality values were provided; no much bigger clone lies one nucleotide off. The data belong to a study of T cell responses to AZD1222 COVID-19 vaccine (dated by TCRdb to the early 2020s). Broadly, across the study: AZD1222 recipients given second doses at about 4 weeks or at about 12 weeks were pooled, since spike-specific TCR depth and breadth were not found to differ between the two schedules. Enrollment into the trials was organized by age into subgroups of 18-55, 56-69 and 70-plus years, and those subgroups contained roughly 150, 30 and 60 TCR-sequenced participants, respectively. TCR sequencing covered about 230 trial participants: 207 given two doses of AZD1222 and 26 given two doses of MenACWY control vaccine. Results and caveats for the whole study, not just this receptor: After two AZD1222 doses, both the breadth and the depth of spike-specific TCRs were significantly higher than at day 0 and than in MenACWY recipients. The 56-69-year group was small, and its depth increase did not reach significance, likely because of low power. CD4 TCRs associated with the vaccine covered the entire spike protein, and the dominant responses were in regions 160-218 and 743-854. Because no day 14 peak-response samples were available, repertoires were characterized only after the peak T cell response. Most participants were white British and females outnumbered males, and the authors suggested that clonal diversity may have been underestimated. Reportedly, close to half of the unique spike-specific TCRs recognized epitopes lying outside the regions that are mutated in the B.1.351 and B.1.1.7 variants. Conclusions about previously exposed vaccinees are limited, since just 5 to 7 AZD1222 recipients were seropositive for SARS-CoV-2 at baseline.

The CDR3 regions of human TCRbeta chains were analyzed by immunosequencing. The original pipeline was this. Repertoire TCRs were checked for matches against a reference library of SARS-CoV-2-specific TCRs that had been generated using the MIRA antigen-specificity platform. Breadth was defined as the fraction of unique TCRs that were SARS-CoV-2-associated. Depth was defined as the fraction of total T cells that were SARS-CoV-2-associated. Using the MIRA data, every spike-specific TCR was mapped to the spike region that the TCR reacted to and assigned to either a CD4 or a CD8 class. Log10-transformed breadth and depth values were compared by one-way ANOVA with Sidak's multiple comparisons tests. The table was pulled from immuneACCESS by TCRdb, which kept in-frame rearrangements only. Such tables lose some clones; where checked, under half of the loss comes from unresolved V genes, and the rest has no known cause. Clonal size and the V and J genes are those of that table, whereas D and trimming came from the DNA. The sample includes some 120,000 clones, with 92% observed a single time. 0.8% to 1.1% of the sample rests with the top ten.

In the paper's terms, the time point label means: baseline before first vaccination. Samples from vaccinated people were obtained from the UK trials COV001 and COV002, which included a single-blind randomized controlled phase 2/3 trial of AZD1222 (ChAdOx1 nCoV-19) in healthy adults. For TCRbeta chain sequencing, PBMC samples were collected from trial participants at day 0 and at day 28 after the second dose. The sequence derives from an adult in good health. Source: peripheral blood, taken on day 0 of AZD1222 vaccination.

DNA sequence: TGTGCCAGCTCACCACCGACAGGGGGCTGGGCTGAAGCTTTCTTT. This yields the protein CASSPPTGGWAEAFF. This chain joins TRBV18 to TRBJ1-1, with 10 middle bases fitting TRBD1. Germline trimming amounts to 0 bases on V and 6 bases on J, with 4 as the count of junction bases outside the gene matches. In the germline V gene, CDR1 corresponds to KGHSH and CDR2 to LQKENI. From the cysteine up to the phenylalanine, the CDR3 has a length of 15 residues. CDR3 DNA only is kept here, 45 bases in frame from base 1.